The clone carrying this TCR beta chain has a handful of counts. This entry belongs to a study of blood T cells in healthy people across ages. Study context: About one barcoded beta molecule per two T cells was captured by template switching.

Together with a sample-barcoded 5' primer, a J-beta primer mix was included in a second PCR lasting roughly 6 to 12 cycles. One entry per CDR3 protein results from TCRdb running MiXCR on the 5' RACE reads. The sample includes around 520,000 distinct CDR3 sequences, roughly a quarter seen only once; the top ten take about 3.9%. Trimming removed 5 bases from V and 4 bases from J; junction bases left unmatched: 4. In germline, CDR1 is SGHVS, CDR2 FQNEAQ. This CDR3 is built from 13 residues. This same sample was also taken into another study, of T cells of mothers and their children. That paper notes: Over five children and their three healthy Caucasian mothers were the donors. RNA extracted was entirely used for cDNA synthesis, roughly 1.6 ug per 15 ul. Each child gave approximately 2.8 million TCR beta CDR3 reads (each mother, over 8.5 million).

Material for sequencing was blood. The J gene is TRBJ2-5, the V gene TRBV7-8; TRBD2 matches 7 bases. The sequence was obtained from a boy aged 2 to 10 in good health. This CDR3 is CASSHGTTETQYF. CDR3 nucleotides: TGTGCCAGCAGCCATGGGACTACAGAGACCCAGTACTTC.